These 11 T cell receptor beta chains share one sample of origin, sequenced in a study of blood T cell repertoires in COVID-19. Assay used: immunoSEQ multiplex PCR; TCRdb lists only in-frame clones, some missing. The data hold 250,000 or so clones, with 89% observed a single time. Input material: peripheral blood. The receptors shown here come from a woman aged 40 to 50 who had recovered from COVID-19.

The V and J genes are TRBV11-2 and TRBJ2-3; D unclear. The length of the CDR3 is 11 residues. Trimming shortened V by 1 base and J by 6 bases, and 2 bases separated the two germline ends. Looked up from germline, CDR1 is SGHAT and CDR2 is FQNNGV. The chain's CDR3 is CASSLADTQYF. DNA for the CDR3: TGTGCCAGCAGCTTAGCGGATACGCAGTATTTT.

The rearrangement uses TRBV20-1 and TRBJ2-1; 7 nucleotides agree with TRBD2. The length of the CDR3 is 12 residues. Germline V gene lookup returns CDR1 DFQATT and CDR2 SNEGSKA (reference sequence). The V segment lost 8 bases and the J segment 7 bases; nucleotides outside the gene matches: 8. The CDR3 DNA reads TGCAGTCCTGGTGGGGGGGGGAATGAGCAGTTCTTC. It is translated as CSPGGGGNEQFF.

The chain is built from TRBV28 and TRBJ1-2; D may be TRBD1 (6 bases). There are 13 residues in the CDR3. Per the germline V gene, CDR1 is MDHEN and CDR2 is SYDVKM. Trimming took off 5 bases at V and 4 bases at J, with 11 bases between the two ends. CDR3 loop: CASSPQGTYGYTF. The CDR3 region has the DNA TGTGCCAGCAGTCCTCAGGGGACCTATGGCTACACCTTC.

The gene calls are TRBV30 and TRBJ2-7, with D perhaps matching TRBD1 (6 bases). The germline V gene encodes CDR1 GTSNPN and CDR2 SVGIG (reference sequence). The V end lost 4 bases, the J end lost 0 bases, and 10 bases lay between the germline ends. The CDR3 runs 13 residues. The CDR3 reads CAWKGVSSYEQYF. The CDR3 bases are TGTGCCTGGAAGGGGGTGTCCTCCTACGAGCAGTACTTC.

The genes are TRBV2 and TRBJ2-1; TRBD1 is a possible D gene (5 bases). The CDR3 is made up of 13 amino acids. The germline V and J ends were trimmed by 7 bases and 3 bases, with 10 bases remaining between them. Per germline, CDR1 SNHLY and CDR2 FYNNEI. The CDR3, as DNA: TGTGCCAGCAAGACAGAACTCTACAATGAGCAGTTCTTC. Its translation: CASKTELYNEQFF.

The chain is built from TRBV12-3 or TRBV12-4 and TRBJ1-2, with 7 bases identical to TRBD1. The CDR3 consists of 13 residues. The trim removed 5 bases at V and 3 bases at J, leaving 3 bases unmatched. CDR3 amino acids: CASSPDRDYGYTF. The CDR3 DNA reads as TGTGCCAGCAGTCCCGACAGGGACTATGGCTACACCTTC.

A few counts support this clone. This chain connects TRBV19 to TRBJ1-2, with TRBD1 identical over 7 bases. Per germline, CDR1 LNHDA and CDR2 SQIVND (reference sequence). The length of the CDR3 is 15 residues. J lost 4 bases, V lost 1 base, and 6 bases had no gene match. CDR3 bases: TGTGCCAGTAGTATAGTGGCAGGGGGTACCTATGGCTACACCTTC. It encodes CASSIVAGGTYGYTF.

This chain uses TRBV5-4 with TRBJ2-3, with D maybe TRBD2 (6 bases). Between the trimmed V and J ends, which lost 4 bases and 2 bases, there was a span of 14 bases. CDR3 length equals 15 residues. Germline lookup yields CDR1 SGHNT and CDR2 YYREEE (reference sequence). The CDR3 here is CASSPLGGVTDTQYF. The CDR3 DNA reads as TGTGCCAGCAGCCCGTTGGGGGGAGTCACAGATACGCAGTATTTT.

V gene TRBV5-1 combines with J gene TRBJ2-7; 11 nucleotides align to TRBD1. The CDR3 is made up of 16 amino acids. The ends lost 0 bases at V and 1 base at J; junction bases unmatched: 3. Germline lookup yields CDR1 SGHRS and CDR2 YFSETQ. DNA of the CDR3: TGCGCCAGCAGCTTGGGAGGACAGGGGGCATCCTACGAGCAGTACTTC. Amino acid sequence: CASSLGGQGASYEQYF.

CDR3 nucleotides: TGTGCCTGGACGGTGGGAGCGAACACTGAAGCTTTCTTT. Its protein product is CAWTVGANTEAFF. This sequence joins TRBV30 and TRBJ1-1, with unresolved D. V shed 4 bases and J shed 1 base, with 10 bases lying between them. CDR3 length: 13 residues. CDR1 is GTSNPN and CDR2 is SVGIG in the germline V gene (reference sequence).

This clone was observed a few times. This rearrangement joins TRBV7-6 to TRBJ2-5, with TRBD1 matching over 7 bases. Trimming removed 4 bases from V and 2 bases from J; junction bases left unmatched: 7. Per germline, CDR1 SGHVS and CDR2 FNYEAQ. The CDR3 sequence is 15 residues long. CDR3 sequence reads: CASSSPGGYQETQYF. In DNA, the CDR3 is TGTGCCAGCAGCTCCCCAGGGGGTTATCAAGAGACCCAGTACTTC.